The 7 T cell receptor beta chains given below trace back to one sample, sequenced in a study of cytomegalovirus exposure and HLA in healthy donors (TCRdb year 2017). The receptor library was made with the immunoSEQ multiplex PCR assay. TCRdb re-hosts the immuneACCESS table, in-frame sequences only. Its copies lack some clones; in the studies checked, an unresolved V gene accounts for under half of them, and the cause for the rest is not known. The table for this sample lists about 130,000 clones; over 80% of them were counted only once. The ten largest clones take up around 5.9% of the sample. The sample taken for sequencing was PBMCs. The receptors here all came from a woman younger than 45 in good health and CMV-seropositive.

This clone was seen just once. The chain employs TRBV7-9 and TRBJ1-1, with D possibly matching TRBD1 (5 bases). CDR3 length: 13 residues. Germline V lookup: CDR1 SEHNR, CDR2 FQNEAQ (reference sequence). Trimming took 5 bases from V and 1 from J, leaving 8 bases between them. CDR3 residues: CASSQTANTEAFF. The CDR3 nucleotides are TGTGCCAGCAGCCAGACAGCGAACACTGAAGCTTTCTTT.

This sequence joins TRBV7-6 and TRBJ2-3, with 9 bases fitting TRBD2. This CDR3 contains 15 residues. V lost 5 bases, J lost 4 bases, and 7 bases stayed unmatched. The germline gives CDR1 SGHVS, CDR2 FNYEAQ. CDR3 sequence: CASSPVAGEADTQYF. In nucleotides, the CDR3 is TGTGCCAGCAGCCCTGTAGCGGGAGAGGCAGATACGCAGTATTTT.

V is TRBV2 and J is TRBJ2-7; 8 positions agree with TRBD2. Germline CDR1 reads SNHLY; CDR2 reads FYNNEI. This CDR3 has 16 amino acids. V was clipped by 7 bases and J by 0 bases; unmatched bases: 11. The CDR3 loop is CASKIDGAGGSYEQYF. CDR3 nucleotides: TGTGCCAGCAAAATAGACGGGGCGGGGGGCTCCTACGAGCAGTACTTC. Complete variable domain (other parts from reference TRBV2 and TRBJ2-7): EPEVTQTPSHQVTQMGQEVILRCVPISNHLYFYWYRQILGQKVEFLVSFYNNEISEKSEIFDDQFSVERPDGSNFTLKIRSTKLEDSAMYFCASKIDGAGGSYEQYFGPGTRLTVT.

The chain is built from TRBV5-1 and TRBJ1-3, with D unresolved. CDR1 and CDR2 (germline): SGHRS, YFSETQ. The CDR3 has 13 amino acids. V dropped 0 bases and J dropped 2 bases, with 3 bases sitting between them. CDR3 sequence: CASSLAAGNTIYF. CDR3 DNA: TGCGCCAGCAGCTTGGCCGCTGGAAACACCATATATTTT. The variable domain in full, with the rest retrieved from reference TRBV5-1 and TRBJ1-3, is KAGVTQTPRYLIKTRGQQVTLSCSPISGHRSVSWYQQTPGQGLQFLFEYFSETQRNKGNFPGRFSGRQFSNSRSEMNVSTLELGDSALYLCASSLAAGNTIYFGEGSWLTVV.

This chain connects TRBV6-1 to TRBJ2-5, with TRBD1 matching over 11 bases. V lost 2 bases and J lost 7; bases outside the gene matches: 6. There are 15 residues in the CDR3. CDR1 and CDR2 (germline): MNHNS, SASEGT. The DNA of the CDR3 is TGTGCCAGCAGTGAACTGGACAGGGGGCCGGGGACCCAGTACTTC. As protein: CASSELDRGPGTQYF.

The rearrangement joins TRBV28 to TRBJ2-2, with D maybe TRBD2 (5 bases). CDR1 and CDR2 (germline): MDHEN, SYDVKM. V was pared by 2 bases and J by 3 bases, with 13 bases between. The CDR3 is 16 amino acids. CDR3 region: CASSLRTRLYTGELFF. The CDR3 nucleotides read TGTGCCAGCAGTTTACGCACTAGACTGTACACCGGGGAGCTGTTTTTT.

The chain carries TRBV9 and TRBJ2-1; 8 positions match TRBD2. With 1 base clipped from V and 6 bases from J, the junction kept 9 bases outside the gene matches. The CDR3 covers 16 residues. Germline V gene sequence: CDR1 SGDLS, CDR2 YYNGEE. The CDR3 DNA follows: TGTGCCAGCAGCGTAACTCCCGGACTAGCTGGCAATGAGCAGTTCTTC. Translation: CASSVTPGLAGNEQFF.